In this sample, the clone carrying this TCR beta chain turned up a few times. The sample comes from a study of blood T cell repertoires in COVID-19. Per the original methods: Counts of nucleated cells, estimated from reference gene primer amplification, were obtained. The assay was immunoSEQ multiplex PCR, and TCRdb's table has in-frame clones only and misses some. That table furnishes V, J and clone size, whereas the DNA furnished D and trimming. The data hold some 270,000 clones, with 75% to 90% observed a single time. The source is a woman aged 70-85 years with acute or convalescent COVID-19. Material: peripheral blood.

CDR3 DNA: TGTGCCAGCAGCCGTTCTGGACAGGGGGCGGGGAACACTGAAGCTTTCTTT. It specifies CASSRSGQGAGNTEAFF. The chain is built from TRBV7-8 and TRBJ1-1; 11 positions match TRBD1. The CDR3 sequence is 17 residues long. V lost 5 bases, J lost 1 base, and 9 bases stayed unmatched. The germline gives CDR1 SGHVS, CDR2 FQNEAQ.